What follows are 32 T cell receptor beta chains derived from one specimen sequenced in a study of HIV-infected patients and healthy controls. TCRdb ran MiXCR on the 5' RACE reads and lists one entry per CDR3 protein. The sample includes some 67,000 distinct CDR3 sequences, around 17% seen only once; the top ten take less than 6%. Material: CD4+ T cells from blood. The receptors stem from a human donor in good health.

This clonotype was observed once. The chain joins TRBV29-1 to TRBJ2-3, with 7 bases matching TRBD2. The germline CDR1 and CDR2 sequences are SQVTM and ANQGSEA. Trimming removed 0 bases from V and 4 bases from J; junction bases left unmatched: 16. CDR3 length equals 18 residues. The CDR3 DNA reads TGCAGCGTTGAAGATCGGAACCGCCTGAGCGGGGTCGCAGATACGCAGTATTTT. It specifies CSVEDRNRLSGVADTQYF.

This clonotype was found many times. The chain is built from TRBV2 and TRBJ2-5; D ambiguous. Germline V lookup: CDR1 SNHLY, CDR2 FYNNEI. The CDR3 contains 9 residues. V was clipped by 8 bases and J by 5 bases, with 3 bases between them. Here the CDR3 reads CASLETQYF. The CDR3 nucleotides are TGTGCCAGCCTGGAGACCCAGTACTTC.

This clonotype was seen a handful of times. The CDR3 loop is CASSLLWGLSTDTQYF. The CDR3 nucleotides read TGTGCCAGCAGCTTGTTATGGGGGCTGAGCACAGATACGCAGTATTTT. V usage is TRBV5-6 and J usage is TRBJ2-3; D perhaps matches TRBD1 (6 bases). The germline gives CDR1 SGHDT, CDR2 YYEEEE. V lost 1 base, J lost 0 bases, and 12 bases lay in between. The CDR3 length is 16 residues.

The sample holds many counts of this clonotype. The chain employs TRBV7-9 and TRBJ1-5; no clear D gene. The V and J ends lost 3 bases and 1 base respectively, with 4 bases between them. The CDR3 runs to 13 residues. CDR1 is SEHNR, CDR2 FQNEAQ, per germline (reference sequence). CDR3 DNA sequence: TGTGCCAGCAGCTTGGACAGCAATCAGCCCCAGCATTTT. Translated: CASSLDSNQPQHF.

This clonotype was seen at least ten times. The chain has TRBV7-2 and TRBJ2-5; D is possibly TRBD1 or TRBD2 (5 bases each). This CDR3 spans 16 amino acids. CDR1 SGHTA and CDR2 FQGNSA come from the germline V gene. Trimming shortened V by 3 bases and J by 1 base, and 15 bases separated the two germline ends. The CDR3 nucleotides read TGTGCCAGCAGCTTTCTTGGCGTCGGGGCCCAAGAGACCCAGTACTTC. Amino acids: CASSFLGVGAQETQYF.

This clonotype was counted a few times. This chain links TRBV7-9 with TRBJ2-5; no reliable D call. The V end was cut by 8 bases, the J end by 5 bases, with 9 bases between. CDR1 is SEHNR and CDR2 is FQNEAQ in the germline V gene (reference sequence). This CDR3 has 11 amino acids. This chain's CDR3 is CASARLETQYF. The DNA for the CDR3 is TGTGCCAGCGCACGTCTGGAGACCCAGTACTTC.

This clonotype was picked up many times. This chain links TRBV6-2 or TRBV6-3 with TRBJ2-1, with a weak D call TRBD1 (5 bases). Germline loops: CDR1 MNHEY, CDR2 SVGEGT. The CDR3 extends over 14 amino acids. V was shortened by 1 base and J by 9 bases, with 13 bases between the two germline ends. CDR3 nucleotide sequence: TGTGCCAGCAGTTACTATCCACCCCAGGGTGAGCAGTTCTTC. Its translation: CASSYYPPQGEQFF.

The rearrangement uses TRBV7-2 and TRBJ1-6, with 7 nucleotides matching TRBD1. This CDR3 contains 15 residues. V lost 0 bases, J lost 7 bases, and 3 bases stayed unmatched. The germline V gene encodes CDR1 SGHTA and CDR2 FQGNSA. The CDR3 here is CASSLAGTENSPLHF. CDR3 DNA: TGTGCCAGCAGCTTAGCGGGGACAGAAAATTCACCCCTCCACTTT.

This chain uses TRBV11-1 with TRBJ1-4; 8 nucleotides align to TRBD1. V gave up 4 bases and J gave up 8 bases; unmatched junction bases: 6. This CDR3 region has 14 residues. Germline CDR1 and CDR2: SGHAT and FQDESV (reference sequence). The CDR3 nucleotides read TGTGCCAGCAGCTCCGGGACAGGTGAAGAAAAACTGTTTTTT. As protein: CASSSGTGEEKLFF.

V usage is TRBV2 and J usage is TRBJ2-3, with TRBD2 identical over 9 bases. From germline, CDR1 is SNHLY and CDR2 FYNNEI. The CDR3 covers 14 residues. Trimming cost V 7 bases and J 2 bases; bases outside gene matches: 4. In DNA, the CDR3 is TGTGCCAGCAAGCGGGGGGTTAACACAGATACGCAGTATTTT. This translates into CASKRGVNTDTQYF.

This clonotype was counted only a few times. The chain recombines TRBV9 with TRBJ2-3; 7 bases fit TRBD2. The CDR3 spans 16 residues. Germline V gene sequence: CDR1 SGDLS, CDR2 YYNGEE. V trimming: 3 bases; J trimming: 0 bases; junction bases outside the gene matches: 7. CDR3 nucleotide sequence: TGTGCCAGCAGCGGCGAGGCTAGCGGAAGCACAGATACGCAGTATTTT. As protein: CASSGEASGSTDTQYF.

J is TRBJ2-1 and V is TRBV7-2; 7 nucleotides agree with TRBD1. V gave up 7 bases and J gave up 13 bases; unmatched junction bases: 16. The CDR3 is made up of 14 amino acids. Germline values: CDR1 SGHTA, CDR2 FQGNSA. The CDR3 loop reads CASTSVPLSGGQFF. The CDR3 DNA is TGTGCCAGCACCTCCGTTCCCCTTTCAGGGGGTCAGTTCTTC.

This clonotype was observed a handful of times. The J gene is TRBJ1-1, the V gene TRBV9; possibly TRBD1 for D (6 bases). V was trimmed by 3 bases and J by 1 base, leaving 7 bases between them. This CDR3 has 13 residues. Germline loops: CDR1 SGDLS, CDR2 YYNGEE. The CDR3 coding sequence is TGTGCCAGCAGCGCGACAGGGAACACTGAAGCTTTCTTT. It is translated as CASSATGNTEAFF.

In the case of this clonotype: The germline gene is not matched at one end of the junction; a read error may be the cause. V gene TRBV7-7 combines with J gene TRBJ2-5; 8 bases align to TRBD2. Germline CDR1 reads SSHAT; CDR2 reads FNYEAQ (reference sequence). The CDR3 sequence is 14 residues long. The CDR3 is CASSHVAGGTHQYF. CDR3 coding DNA: TGTGCTAGCAGCCACGTCGCGGGAGGAACCCACCAGTACTTC.

The gene calls are TRBV18 and TRBJ1-1, with D perhaps TRBD1 (5 bases). The V end lost 5 bases, the J end lost 0 bases, and 16 bases lay between the germline ends. Germline V gives CDR1 KGHSH, CDR2 LQKENI. This CDR3 comprises 16 residues. CDR3 in DNA: TGTGCCAGCTCATCATTGGGACCCAATTTGAACACTGAAGCTTTCTTT. Protein product: CASSSLGPNLNTEAFF.

V and J are TRBV7-2 and TRBJ2-3; D is unclear. The CDR3 is made up of 14 amino acids. V lost 5 bases and J 9 bases, leaving 18 bases between the germline ends. Germline V gene lookup returns CDR1 SGHTA and CDR2 FQGNSA. The CDR3 DNA is TGTGCCAGCAGCCGCGACTGGGCAATTGGGACGCAGTATTTT. This codes for CASSRDWAIGTQYF. The complete variable domain, with remaining parts taken from reference TRBV7-2 and TRBJ2-3, reads GAGVSQSPSNKVTEKGKDVELRCDPISGHTALYWYRQSLGQGLEFLIYFQGNSAPDKSGLPSDRFSAERTGGSVSTLTIQRTQQEDSAVYLCASSRDWAIGTQYFGPGTRLTVL.

The rearrangement joins TRBV7-3 to TRBJ1-2; D is unresolved. This CDR3 is 13 amino acids long. The V end lost 3 bases, the J end lost 4 bases, and 9 bases lay between the germline ends. CDR1 and CDR2 (germline): SGHTA, FQGTGA. The CDR3 protein is CASSLDSSYGYTF. CDR3 DNA sequence: TGTGCCAGCAGCTTGGACTCAAGCTATGGCTACACCTTC.

The sample holds a few counts of this clonotype. This chain links TRBV29-1 with TRBJ2-7, with TRBD2 matching over 7 bases. There are 15 residues in the CDR3. Trimming at V came to 3 bases and at J to 7 bases, leaving 15 bases not matched to a gene. Germline CDR1 and CDR2: SQVTM and ANQGSEA. Written as DNA, the CDR3 is TGCAGCGTTGATGTCGGCTCGGCGGGAGTGGGAGAGCAGTACTTC. The encoded protein is CSVDVGSAGVGEQYF.

A few counts support this clonotype. The genes are TRBV7-3 and TRBJ2-1; D not resolved. Germline V gives CDR1 SGHTA, CDR2 FQGTGA. V lost 6 bases, J lost 8 bases, and 14 bases lay in between. The CDR3 sequence is 13 residues long. CDR3 in amino acids: CASSSRRSDEQFF. The DNA for the CDR3 is TGTGCCAGCAGTTCCCGACGCAGCGATGAGCAGTTCTTC.

This clonotype came up many times. The genes are TRBV7-2 and TRBJ2-3; 7 nucleotides match TRBD1. Germline CDR1 and CDR2: SGHTA and FQGNSA. Germline trimming cut 2 bases from V and 1 base from J; bases unmatched to any gene: 3. CDR3 length equals 15 residues. The chain's CDR3 is CASSLKGTGTDTQYF. The CDR3 region has the DNA TGTGCCAGCAGCTTAAAGGGGACAGGCACAGATACGCAGTATTTT.

This clonotype showed up just a few times. The chain has TRBV7-2 and TRBJ1-1, with TRBD1 matching over 10 bases. The germline CDR1 and CDR2 sequences are SGHTA and FQGNSA. The CDR3 spans 16 residues. J gave up 1 base and V 5 bases, and 7 bases lay outside the gene matches. The DNA of the CDR3 is TGTGCCAGCAGCCGGGACAGGGGACTTCCGAACACTGAAGCTTTCTTT. It encodes CASSRDRGLPNTEAFF.

This clonotype was detected only a few times. The V and J genes are TRBV12-3 or TRBV12-4 and TRBJ1-5; D not certain. The CDR3 consists of 14 residues. V shed 5 bases and J shed 7 bases, with 15 bases lying between them. The CDR3 DNA is TGTGCCAGCAGTGCGTCCCGGGGTGTCCAGCCCCAGCATTTT. Amino acid sequence: CASSASRGVQPQHF.

V usage is TRBV11-2 and J usage is TRBJ1-4, with a possible D match to TRBD1 (6 bases). CDR1 and CDR2 from the germline V gene are SGHAT and FQNNGV. The V end lost 3 bases, the J end lost 2 bases, and 13 bases lay between the germline ends. CDR3 size: 16 residues. This chain's CDR3 is CASSFNIGGTNEKLFF. As DNA, the CDR3 is TGTGCCAGCAGCTTTAACATAGGGGGGACTAATGAAAAACTGTTTTTT.

The chain carries TRBV6-5 and TRBJ2-6; no clear D. The CDR3 totals 16 residues. The germline V gene has CDR1 MNHEY and CDR2 SVGAGI. The ends were cut back, 4 bases at V and 0 bases at J, with 10 bases in the middle. This chain's CDR3 is CASSSLGSSGANVLTF. The CDR3 region has the DNA TGTGCCAGCAGTTCTCTGGGCAGCTCTGGGGCCAACGTCCTGACTTTC.

This clonotype was picked up a small number of times. The rearrangement joins TRBV27 to TRBJ2-2, with 7 bases matching TRBD2. V lost 2 bases and J lost 3; bases outside the gene matches: 6. Germline V gives CDR1 MNHEY, CDR2 SMNVEV (reference sequence). This CDR3 spans 16 amino acids. CDR3 protein: CASSLRGRLDTGELFF. The CDR3 DNA reads as TGTGCCAGCAGTTTACGCGGGAGACTGGACACCGGGGAGCTGTTTTTT.

The rearrangement links TRBV14 to TRBJ1-3, with 7 positions matching TRBD1. This CDR3 has 16 residues. Trimming removed 4 bases from V and 0 bases from J; junction bases left unmatched: 6. The germline V gene has CDR1 SGHDN and CDR2 FVKESK. CDR3 protein: CASSPWTGSSGNTIYF. The CDR3 DNA sequence: TGTGCCAGCAGCCCATGGACAGGATCCTCTGGAAACACCATATATTTT.

This chain joins TRBV19 and TRBJ1-5, with 10 nucleotides matching TRBD1. CDR3 length equals 16 residues. Trimming removed 4 bases from V and 3 bases from J; junction bases left unmatched: 6. The V gene's germline CDR1 is LNHDA and CDR2 SQIVND (reference sequence). Here the CDR3 reads CASSRTGGFSNQPQHF. CDR3 bases: TGTGCCAGTAGTAGGACAGGGGGGTTCTCCAATCAGCCCCAGCATTTT.

This chain uses TRBV7-2 with TRBJ2-7; D assignment may be TRBD1 or TRBD2 (5 bases each). V was clipped by 5 bases and J by 0 bases, with 14 bases between them. CDR1 is SGHTA and CDR2 is FQGNSA in the germline V gene. The CDR3 consists of 15 residues. CDR3 protein: CASSTTGGSSYEQYF. The CDR3 nucleotides are TGTGCCAGCAGCACAACAGGTGGGAGCTCCTACGAGCAGTACTTC.

This clonotype was picked up a small number of times. The rearrangement uses TRBV25-1 and TRBJ2-6; 8 bases align to TRBD1. The ends lost 4 bases at V and 4 bases at J; junction bases unmatched: 9. CDR1 MGHDK and CDR2 SYGVNS come from the germline V gene. The CDR3 is 17 residues long. CDR3 amino acids: CASSGVNRGTGANVLTF. As DNA, the CDR3 is TGTGCCAGCAGTGGGGTCAACAGGGGGACGGGGGCCAACGTCCTGACTTTC.

In this sample, this clonotype turned up many times. The V and J genes are TRBV7-2 and TRBJ1-1; D gene unclear. The CDR3 spans 13 residues. Trimming took off 6 bases at V and 1 base at J, with 9 bases between the two ends. Per the germline V gene, CDR1 is SGHTA and CDR2 is FQGNSA. The CDR3 loop reads CASRMGTNTEAFF. DNA of the CDR3: TGTGCCAGCAGAATGGGTACGAACACTGAAGCTTTCTTT.

This clonotype was counted ten times or more. The J gene is TRBJ1-2, the V gene TRBV12-3 or TRBV12-4, with no clear D. The V end lost 5 bases, the J end lost 8 bases, and 12 bases lay between the germline ends. The CDR3 is 12 amino acids. The CDR3 DNA sequence: TGTGCCAGCAGTCGTAAGGGCTACGGCTACACCTTC. Its protein product is CASSRKGYGYTF.

This clonotype was counted between two and nine times. The CDR3 carries no conserved terminal phenylalanine or tryptophan, so it likely arises from a read error. V usage is TRBV18 and J usage is TRBJ2-6; no clear D gene. The length of the CDR3 is 13 residues. CDR1 KGHSH and CDR2 LQKENI come from the germline V gene. V lost 3 bases to trimming and J lost 5 bases, with 5 bases between them. CDR3 DNA: TGTGCCAGCTCACCCCCCTGGGCCAACGTCCTGACTCTC. This gives the protein CASSPPWANVLTL.